The 24 T cell receptor beta chains listed next were all sequenced from one sample in a study of blood T cell repertoires in COVID-19. Assay: immunoSEQ multiplex PCR; the TCRdb copy retains only in-frame clones and omits some. The sample contains 90,000 to 140,000 clones, approximately 81% of which appear only once. The sample taken for sequencing was peripheral blood. Receptors were obtained from a man of 80 years or more with acute or convalescent COVID-19.

This chain uses TRBV30 with TRBJ2-1; 10 bases are shared with TRBD1. The germline V gene encodes CDR1 GTSNPN and CDR2 SVGIG (reference sequence). This CDR3 region has 13 residues. V was clipped by 5 bases and J by 6 bases; unmatched bases: 4. The CDR3 reads CAWSRDRGNEQFF. CDR3 nucleotides: TGTGCCTGGTCCCGGGACAGGGGCAATGAGCAGTTCTTC.

V usage is TRBV9 and J usage is TRBJ2-5, with TRBD2 matching 7 bases. With V trimmed by 0 bases and J by 4 bases, 9 bases remained unmatched. Germline V CDR1 and CDR2: SGDLS, YYNGEE. The CDR3 totals 16 residues. CDR3 residues: CASSVVVGGPGETQYF. Here the CDR3 DNA reads TGTGCCAGCAGCGTAGTTGTGGGAGGGCCGGGAGAGACCCAGTACTTC.

The V and J genes are TRBV7-8 and TRBJ1-2, with a tentative D call TRBD1 (6 bases). Trimming took 1 base from V and 8 from J, leaving 11 bases between them. Per the germline V gene, CDR1 is SGHVS and CDR2 is FQNEAQ. The CDR3 is 13 amino acids. Here the CDR3 reads CASSLVRGKGYTF. In nucleotides, the CDR3 is TGTGCCAGCAGCTTAGTCAGGGGTAAAGGCTACACCTTC.

This sequence joins TRBV5-1 and TRBJ2-1; perhaps TRBD2 as D (6 bases). The CDR3 has 16 amino acids. Trimming stripped 0 bases from V and 4 bases from J, with 14 bases between. CDR1 and CDR2 (germline): SGHRS, YFSETQ. CDR3 amino acids: CASSLEAAGSYNEQFF. The CDR3 region has the DNA TGCGCCAGCAGCTTGGAGGCAGCCGGGAGTTACAATGAGCAGTTCTTC.

This clone was detected only once. This sequence joins TRBV9 and TRBJ1-5, with 7 nucleotides matching TRBD1. The CDR3 spans 14 residues. V dropped 3 bases and J dropped 3; count of bases not matched to a gene: 3. CDR1 is SGDLS, CDR2 YYNGEE, per germline. CDR3 in amino acids: CASSGGQYNQPQHF. For the CDR3, the DNA is TGTGCCAGCAGCGGGGGACAGTACAATCAGCCCCAGCATTTT.

The V gene is TRBV18, the J gene TRBJ2-1; 9 positions agree with TRBD2. After removal of 6 bases from V and 0 bases from J, the junction contained 3 bases not matched to a gene. The CDR3 covers 15 residues. Germline V gives CDR1 KGHSH, CDR2 LQKENI. In DNA, the CDR3 is TGTGCCAGCTCGTATAGCGGGAGCTCCTACAATGAGCAGTTCTTC. It codes for CASSYSGSSYNEQFF.

The rearrangement uses TRBV18 and TRBJ1-2; TRBD1 aligns across 8 bases. The CDR3 consists of 14 residues. J was trimmed by 8 bases and V by 5 bases; bases with no gene match: 10. Germline CDR1 KGHSH, CDR2 LQKENI. The CDR3 coding sequence is TGTGCCAGCTCATCGTCGACAGGGGACGCAGGCTACACCTTC. This encodes CASSSSTGDAGYTF.

The V gene is TRBV4-1, the J gene TRBJ1-2, with D unresolved. CDR3 length: 14 residues. V was clipped by 0 bases and J by 7 bases, with 12 bases between them. CDR1 MGHRA and CDR2 YSYEKL come from the germline V gene. CDR3 amino acids: CASSQDEGVPGYTF. In DNA, the CDR3 is TGCGCCAGCAGCCAAGATGAGGGAGTTCCTGGCTACACCTTC.

The rearrangement links TRBV29-1 to TRBJ2-5; 8 positions agree with TRBD1. Losses at the gene ends were 5 bases for V and 4 bases for J; bases not matched to a gene: 9. This CDR3 is 14 amino acids long. CDR1 is SQVTM, CDR2 ANQGSEA, per germline. The CDR3 region has the DNA TGCAGCGTTTTTGGAGCAGGGGGCAGAGAGACCCAGTACTTC. This codes for CSVFGAGGRETQYF.

The chain is built from TRBV28 and TRBJ2-3; 11 bases agree with TRBD2. The germline V gene has CDR1 MDHEN and CDR2 SYDVKM. This CDR3 has 16 amino acids. V trimming: 6 bases; J trimming: 4 bases; junction bases outside the gene matches: 9. The CDR3: CASSPTSGRRSDTQYF. As DNA, the CDR3 is TGTGCCAGCAGCCCTACTAGCGGGAGAAGGTCAGATACGCAGTATTTT.

This chain connects TRBV7-6 to TRBJ1-5; possibly TRBD1 for D (5 bases). Germline-derived CDR1 and CDR2 are SGHVS and FNYEAQ. V lost 3 bases, J lost 3 bases, and 9 bases lay in between. The CDR3 has 14 amino acids. The DNA of the CDR3 is TGTGCCAGCAGCTTGGGGGGGTACAATCAGCCCCAGCATTTT. It encodes CASSLGGYNQPQHF.

V usage is TRBV19 and J usage is TRBJ2-3, with 12 nucleotides matching TRBD2. Germline CDR1 LNHDA, CDR2 SQIVND (reference sequence). The trim removed 4 bases at V and 4 bases at J, leaving 9 bases unmatched. CDR3 length: 17 residues. The CDR3 region has the DNA TGTGCCAGTAGTACGGGTTCGACTAGCGGGAGTTCAGATACGCAGTATTTT. Translated: CASSTGSTSGSSDTQYF.

This chain connects TRBV27 to TRBJ2-7; D gene uncertain. There are 14 residues in the CDR3. Germline CDR1 and CDR2: MNHEY and SMNVEV (reference sequence). V lost 5 bases and J 0 bases, leaving 11 bases between the germline ends. The CDR3 bases are TGTGCCAGCAGTCAGACTGTTAGCTCCTACGAGCAGTACTTC. This codes for CASSQTVSSYEQYF.

The chain combines TRBV29-1 with TRBJ1-5; D is unclear. V lost 6 bases and J 0 bases, leaving 9 bases between the germline ends. Per germline, CDR1 SQVTM and CDR2 ANQGSEA. The CDR3 contains 13 residues. The CDR3 DNA sequence: TGCAGCGTCCGGGAAAATAGCAATCAGCCCCAGCATTTT. Translation gives CSVRENSNQPQHF.

The chain recombines TRBV28 with TRBJ2-1; D unclear. Trimming left V 2 bases short and J 8 bases short, with 13 bases between. CDR3 length: 14 residues. Germline CDR1 is MDHEN and CDR2 is SYDVKM. Here the CDR3 DNA reads TGTGCCAGCAGTTTACCGGATCAGGTGCATGAGCAGTTCTTC. Protein product: CASSLPDQVHEQFF.

J is TRBJ1-4 and V is TRBV4-2; D is perhaps TRBD1 (6 bases). Germline loops: CDR1 LGHNA, CDR2 YNFKEQ. This CDR3 comprises 16 residues. V was cut by 0 bases and J by 5 bases, with 13 bases left in between. CDR3 loop: CASSQDRGTKNEKLFF. CDR3 DNA: TGTGCCAGCAGCCAAGATAGGGGGACAAAGAATGAAAAACTGTTTTTT.

This clone was detected once. The J gene is TRBJ2-1, the V gene TRBV13; TRBD1 agrees at 7 bases. CDR1 PRHDT and CDR2 FYEKMQ come from the germline V gene (reference sequence). This CDR3 is 15 amino acids long. V was pared by 3 bases and J by 3 bases, with 5 bases of the junction left unmatched. The CDR3 spells CASSFRDRVYNEQFF. The CDR3, as DNA: TGTGCCAGCAGCTTCCGGGACAGAGTCTACAATGAGCAGTTCTTC. Using reference TRBV13 and TRBJ2-1 for the parts outside the CDR3, the full variable domain is AAGVIQSPRHLIKEKRETATLKCYPIPRHDTVYWYQQGPGQDPQFLISFYEKMQSDKGSIPDRFSAQQFSDYHSELNMSSLELGDSALYFCASSFRDRVYNEQFFGPGTRLTVL.

The CDR3 nucleotides are TGTGCCAGCAGTTCCCCACCGGGACAGGGGATTTCCGGCAATGAGCAGTTCTTC. Its protein product is CASSSPPGQGISGNEQFF. The chain recombines TRBV6-2 or TRBV6-3 with TRBJ2-1; 10 bases are a match to TRBD1. The germline CDR1 and CDR2 sequences are MNHEY and SVGEGT. V shed 4 bases and J 6 bases; nucleotides not matched to a gene: 15. This CDR3 comprises 18 residues.

This sequence joins TRBV5-1 and TRBJ1-1; TRBD1 matches at 7 bases. The trim removed 4 bases at V and 0 bases at J, leaving 6 bases unmatched. Germline V gives CDR1 SGHRS, CDR2 YFSETQ. The CDR3 sequence is 15 residues long. CDR3 residues: CASSPDRAMNTEAFF. CDR3 bases: TGCGCCAGCAGCCCAGACAGGGCTATGAACACTGAAGCTTTCTTT.

J is TRBJ2-3 and V is TRBV18, with 8 bases identical to TRBD1. Germline values: CDR1 KGHSH, CDR2 LQKENI. The V segment lost 6 bases and the J segment 2 bases; nucleotides outside the gene matches: 13. CDR3 length: 17 residues. The CDR3 is CASSRQGTAAYTDTQYF. Written as DNA, the CDR3 is TGTGCCAGCTCCCGACAGGGGACCGCCGCCTACACAGATACGCAGTATTTT.

J is TRBJ1-1 and V is TRBV28; 7 bases are a match to TRBD1. The CDR3 spans 17 residues. Per the germline V gene, CDR1 is MDHEN and CDR2 is SYDVKM. After removal of 4 bases from V and 10 bases from J, the junction contained 21 bases not matched to a gene. The CDR3 sequence: CASSSDRESFGAGRAFF. DNA for the CDR3: TGTGCCAGCAGTTCCGACAGGGAGAGCTTTGGGGCAGGGAGAGCTTTCTTT. Variable domain in full (rest from reference TRBV28 and TRBJ1-1): DVKVTQSSRYLVKRTGEKVFLECVQDMDHENMFWYRQDPGLGLRLIYFSYDVKMKEKGDIPEGYSVSREKKERFSLILESASTNQTSMYLCASSSDRESFGAGRAFFGQGTRLTVV.

Only a few counts were recorded for this clone. The chain has TRBV2 and TRBJ2-2; tentative D call: TRBD1 (6 bases). CDR1 and CDR2 from the germline V gene are SNHLY and FYNNEI. Trimming shortened V by 8 bases and J by 0 bases, and 13 bases separated the two germline ends. There are 15 residues in the CDR3. DNA for the CDR3: TGTGCCAGCGCCAGGGGTCCTGCGAACACCGGGGAGCTGTTTTTT. Amino acid sequence: CASARGPANTGELFF.

The rearrangement uses TRBV18 and TRBJ2-1; no reliable D call. The CDR3 has 16 amino acids. V dropped 4 bases and J dropped 6 bases, with 19 bases sitting between them. Germline CDR1 KGHSH, CDR2 LQKENI. Written as DNA, the CDR3 is TGTGCCAGCTCACGGCAATCCGATATCAATGGCAATGAGCAGTTCTTC. Encoded protein: CASSRQSDINGNEQFF.

V gene TRBV15 combines with J gene TRBJ2-1; unclear D gene. The CDR3 spans 14 residues. With 4 bases removed from V and 5 bases from J, the gap between germline ends came to 12 bases. The germline CDR1 and CDR2 sequences are LNHNV and YYDKDF (reference sequence). The CDR3 nucleotides are TGTGCCACCAGCACGAGCTATACTCACAATGAGCAGTTCTTC. Encoded protein: CATSTSYTHNEQFF.